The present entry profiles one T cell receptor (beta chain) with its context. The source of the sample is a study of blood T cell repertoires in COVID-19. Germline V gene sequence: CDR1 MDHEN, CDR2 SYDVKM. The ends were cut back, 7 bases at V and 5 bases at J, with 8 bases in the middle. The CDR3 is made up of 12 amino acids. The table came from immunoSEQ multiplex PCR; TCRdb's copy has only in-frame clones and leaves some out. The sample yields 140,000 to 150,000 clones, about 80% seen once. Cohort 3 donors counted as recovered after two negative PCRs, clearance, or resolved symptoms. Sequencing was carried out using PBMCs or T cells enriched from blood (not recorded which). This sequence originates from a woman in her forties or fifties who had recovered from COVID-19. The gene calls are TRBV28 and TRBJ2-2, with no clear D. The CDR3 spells CASTQRTGELFF. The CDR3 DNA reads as TGTGCCAGCACCCAGAGGACCGGGGAGCTGTTTTTT.